The next 20 T cell receptor beta chains were all read from a single sample in a study of cytomegalovirus exposure and HLA in healthy donors. The PCR used 60 Vbeta and 13 Jbeta primers. Clones were read by immunoSEQ multiplex PCR, and TCRdb kept only the in-frame ones, dropping some. In the table there are 95,000 to 150,000 clones, 60% to 85% of which are singletons. The sequenced material came from PBMCs. The receptors derive from a man over 45 in good health and CMV-seronegative.

The chain couples TRBV28 to TRBJ2-7, with TRBD1 matching over 7 bases. This CDR3 comprises 15 residues. Germline CDR1 reads MDHEN; CDR2 reads SYDVKM. V was clipped by 4 bases and J by 2 bases; unmatched bases: 8. CDR3 loop: CASSSASTGTYEQYV. The CDR3 bases are TGTGCCAGCAGTTCTGCTTCGACAGGGACCTACGAGCAGTACGTC.

The V gene is TRBV28, the J gene TRBJ1-2; TRBD1 matches 9 bases. Per germline, CDR1 MDHEN and CDR2 SYDVKM. CDR3 size: 16 residues. J was trimmed by 0 bases and V by 2 bases; bases with no gene match: 4. The CDR3 protein is CASSLAWTGANYGYTF. The DNA of the CDR3 is TGTGCCAGCAGTTTAGCGTGGACAGGGGCTAACTATGGCTACACCTTC.

CDR3 loop: CASSPVRSTDTQYF. The CDR3 bases are TGTGCCAGCAGCCCGGTACGTTCCACAGATACGCAGTATTTT. J is TRBJ2-3 and V is TRBV5-6; D gene ambiguous. Trimming cost V 4 bases and J 2 bases, with 11 bases left between them. This CDR3 has 14 amino acids. Looked up from germline, CDR1 is SGHDT and CDR2 is YYEEEE.

This rearrangement joins TRBV5-1 to TRBJ2-3; TRBD1 matches at 7 bases. The germline V gene encodes CDR1 SGHRS and CDR2 YFSETQ. V lost 2 bases and J lost 6; bases outside the gene matches: 18. CDR3 size: 18 residues. CDR3 DNA: TGCGCCAGCAGCTTAAAAGGGCGGCAGGACAGGATCCAGGATACGCAGTATTTT. Its translation: CASSLKGRQDRIQDTQYF.

This sequence joins TRBV7-9 and TRBJ1-2; possible D gene TRBD1, 5 bases. The CDR3 is 15 amino acids. With 1 base removed from V and 4 bases from J, the gap between germline ends came to 13 bases. CDR1 and CDR2 (germline): SEHNR, FQNEAQ (reference sequence). CDR3 DNA sequence: TGTGCCAGCAGCTTAGGTATAGGGGAATTCTATGGCTACACCTTC. This encodes CASSLGIGEFYGYTF.

The CDR3 loop reads CASSRSPYEQYF. In DNA form, the CDR3 reads TGTGCCAGCAGCCGTAGCCCCTACGAGCAGTACTTC. V and J are TRBV6-5 and TRBJ2-7; D remains ambiguous. Trimming pared 6 bases from V and 2 bases from J, leaving 8 bases between. Germline CDR1 MNHEY, CDR2 SVGAGI. This CDR3 comprises 12 residues.

The chain couples TRBV6-1 to TRBJ2-1, with D possibly TRBD2 on 6 matching bases. Germline CDR1 and CDR2: MNHNS and SASEGT. CDR3 length: 14 amino acids. The V end was cut by 2 bases, the J end by 9 bases, with 14 bases between. Here the CDR3 reads CASSERGTLGEQFF. The CDR3 region has the DNA TGTGCCAGCAGTGAACGGGGGACCTTAGGTGAGCAGTTCTTC.

The chain employs TRBV6-6 and TRBJ1-2, with TRBD1 matching 9 bases. With 5 bases clipped from V and 3 bases from J, the junction kept 10 bases outside the gene matches. Per the germline V gene, CDR1 is MNHNY and CDR2 is SVGAGI (reference sequence). The CDR3 sequence is 16 residues long. Written as DNA, the CDR3 is TGTGCCAGCAGTCACGGGACAGGGAGGAGGGACTATGGCTACACCTTC. As protein: CASSHGTGRRDYGYTF.

The sample holds a few counts of this clone. This chain joins TRBV6-1 and TRBJ1-5, with a tentative D call TRBD1 (6 bases). CDR1 is MNHNS and CDR2 is SASEGT in the germline V gene. V was shortened by 7 bases and J by 7 bases, with 17 bases between the two germline ends. The length of the CDR3 is 14 residues. Written as DNA, the CDR3 is TGTGCCAGCATTTTTGAACAGGGCCGCCAGCCCCAGCATTTT. Translation gives CASIFEQGRQPQHF.

This chain links TRBV7-6 with TRBJ2-7; TRBD1 aligns across 7 bases. CDR3 length equals 13 residues. The trim removed 3 bases at V and 5 bases at J, leaving 4 bases unmatched. Germline V gene lookup returns CDR1 SGHVS and CDR2 FNYEAQ. The CDR3 sequence is CASSFGTANEQYF. CDR3 bases: TGTGCCAGCAGCTTCGGGACAGCAAACGAGCAGTACTTC.

The rearrangement joins TRBV7-2 to TRBJ2-7; 9 nucleotides line up with TRBD1. Trimming cost V 5 bases and J 3 bases; bases outside gene matches: 8. CDR3 size: 15 residues. CDR1 and CDR2 (germline): SGHTA, FQGNSA. CDR3 sequence (DNA): TGTGCCAGCAGCGAAAGCATGGGACAGGGCTACGAGCAGTACTTC. Protein: CASSESMGQGYEQYF.

The rearrangement links TRBV5-4 to TRBJ2-3; D is possibly TRBD2 (7 bases). V shed 4 bases and J shed 3 bases, with 12 bases lying between them. The CDR3 spans 14 residues. In germline, CDR1 is SGHNT, CDR2 YYREEE (reference sequence). The CDR3, as DNA: TGTGCCAGCAGCGTGAGGGGGGGAACAGATACGCAGTATTTT. Its protein product is CASSVRGGTDTQYF.

The V gene is TRBV6-1, the J gene TRBJ2-5; tentatively, D is TRBD2 (7 bases). Trimming removed 0 bases from V and 2 bases from J, with 13 bases in between. CDR3 length equals 16 residues. Germline CDR1 reads MNHNS; CDR2 reads SASEGT. The DNA of the CDR3 is TGTGCCAGCAGTGAAGCAGGGAGGGGGTATCAAGAGACCCAGTACTTC. Its protein is CASSEAGRGYQETQYF.

The chain couples TRBV7-9 to TRBJ1-5, with D possibly being TRBD1 (5 bases). Per the germline V gene, CDR1 is SEHNR and CDR2 is FQNEAQ (reference sequence). This CDR3 has 14 amino acids. V gave up 11 bases and J gave up 5 bases, with 19 bases separating them. In nucleotides, the CDR3 is TGTGCCTCCTCTGAAGGGGCGGGACATCAGCCCCAGCATTTT. Its translation: CASSEGAGHQPQHF.

This sequence joins TRBV6-6 and TRBJ1-6; possible D gene TRBD1, 5 bases. Germline V gives CDR1 MNHNY, CDR2 SVGAGI (reference sequence). The CDR3 has 14 amino acids. V lost 5 bases and J lost 7, with 12 bases in between. The CDR3 region has the DNA TGTGCCAGCAGTACCCGGGGGGGGAATTCACCCCTCCACTTT. It is translated as CASSTRGGNSPLHF.

This chain uses TRBV30 with TRBJ2-7, with a weak D call TRBD2 (5 bases). Germline V gives CDR1 GTSNPN, CDR2 SVGIG (reference sequence). The CDR3 contains 12 residues. The ends were cut back, 3 bases at V and 4 bases at J, with 10 bases in the middle. DNA of the CDR3: TGTGCCTGGAGGAAGGGCGGGTACGAGCAGTACTTC. It is translated as CAWRKGGYEQYF.

The chain links TRBV11-2 to TRBJ1-2; 10 bases fit TRBD1. Germline values: CDR1 SGHAT, CDR2 FQNNGV. The CDR3 totals 14 residues. V trimming: 0 bases; J trimming: 11 bases; junction bases outside the gene matches: 6. CDR3 loop: CASSLEGRDRGYTF. The CDR3 DNA sequence: TGTGCCAGCAGCTTAGAAGGTCGGGACAGGGGATACACCTTC.

The V call is TRBV21-1, the J call TRBJ1-6. TRBV21-1 is listed as a pseudogene. This CDR3 is built from 21 residues. The CDR3 coding sequence is TGTGCCAGCAGCCCCCGGCGTTCTGAGAATGAGGCTCTCTCCTATAATTCACCCCTCCACTTT. Translating it yields CASSPRRSENEALSYNSPLHF.

This chain connects TRBV5-4 to TRBJ2-3; D is perhaps TRBD2 (6 bases). The germline CDR1 and CDR2 sequences are SGHNT and YYREEE (reference sequence). Deletions cut 3 bases from V and 5 bases from J, with 13 bases between. The CDR3 consists of 14 residues. CDR3 in amino acids: CASSSSGTQDTQYF. The CDR3 bases are TGTGCCAGCAGCTCGTCCGGGACTCAAGATACGCAGTATTTT. The full variable domain, completed using reference TRBV5-4 and TRBJ2-3, is ETGVTQSPTHLIKTRGQQVTLRCSSQSGHNTVSWYQQALGQGPQFIFQYYREEENGRGNFPPRFSGLQFPNYSSELNVNALELDDSALYLCASSSSGTQDTQYFGPGTRLTVL.

The chain joins TRBV7-9 to TRBJ1-3, with D unresolved. The CDR3 has 16 amino acids. Trimming shortened V by 5 bases and J by 0 bases, and 14 bases separated the two germline ends. Germline CDR1 is SEHNR and CDR2 is FQNEAQ (reference sequence). The CDR3 reads CASSLLGFRSGNTIYF. CDR3 coding DNA: TGTGCCAGCAGCCTTCTTGGCTTCCGCTCTGGAAACACCATATATTTT.